This T cell receptor beta chain was recovered during a study of blood T cells in healthy people across ages. Regarding the study as a whole: Samples with more naive T cells showed higher observed beta diversity. A roughly linear age-dependent decrease characterized TCR beta diversity per million T cells.

This CDR3 is built from 16 residues. Looked up from germline, CDR1 is LGHNA and CDR2 is YSLEER. The V and J ends lost 1 base and 10 bases respectively, with 22 bases between them. This clonotype was counted between two and nine times. The antigen is not known. Next came a second PCR, run for about 7 to 12 cycles, which used a sample-barcoded 5' primer along with a J-beta primer mix. Using its own MiXCR run on the 5' RACE reads, TCRdb lists one record per CDR3 protein. The table shows hundreds of thousands of distinct CDR3 sequences, with 29% occurring only once. This clonotype originated in a woman aged 80 or over in good health. V is TRBV4-3 and J is TRBJ1-1; D is possibly TRBD1 (5 bases). Sequencing was done on a sample of blood. CDR3 sequence: CASSQGLVGQGDAAFF. DNA for the CDR3: TGCGCCAGCAGCCAAGGGCTGGTGGGGCAGGGCGATGCAGCTTTCTTT.